This passage covers 3 T cell receptor beta chains from one sample sequenced in a study of molecular identifiers for immune sequencing clone quantification. TCRdb reprocessed the PCR reads via MiXCR and lists one record per CDR3 protein. The repertoire holds 60,000 to 70,000 distinct CDR3 sequences, 15% to 20% seen once, with 1.5% in the top ten. Sequencing was carried out using naive CD8+ T cells from blood, with Jurkat cell RNA spiked in. Subset defined: FACS-sorted CD8+CD4-CCR7+CD45RA+ naive T cells. Source of these receptors: a human donor in good health. Some libraries in this study had Jurkat cell RNA spiked in.

This clonotype appeared many times. The chain combines TRBV12-3 or TRBV12-4 with TRBJ1-5; TRBD1 aligns across 7 bases. The V gene end was trimmed by 7 bases and the J gene end by 7 bases; junction bases not matched to a gene: 7. The CDR3 spans 13 residues. The CDR3: CASNQQGWQPQHF. The CDR3 DNA follows: TGTGCCAGCAATCAACAGGGGTGGCAGCCCCAGCATTTT.

This clonotype was seen ten or more times. The V gene is TRBV10-3, the J gene TRBJ2-7; maybe TRBD2 (7 bases). Between the trimmed V and J ends, which lost 9 bases and 0 bases, there was a span of 12 bases. The CDR3 is 13 amino acids. The V gene's germline CDR1 is ENHRY and CDR2 SYGVKD. The CDR3 sequence is CAMGGDNSYEQYF. CDR3 sequence (DNA): TGTGCCATGGGGGGGGACAACTCCTACGAGCAGTACTTC.

As for this clonotype: Since a much larger clone is just one base distant, this may be a read error. The rearrangement joins TRBV20-1 to TRBJ1-2, with D possibly matching TRBD1 (5 bases). Deletions cut 0 bases from V and 2 bases from J, with 10 bases between. The germline V gene has CDR1 DFQATT and CDR2 SNEGSKA (reference sequence). The CDR3 is made up of 14 amino acids. CDR3 in DNA: TGCAGTGCTAGAGACTTAGCAGGGAACTATGGCTACACCTTC. This sequence encodes CSARDLAGNYGYTF.